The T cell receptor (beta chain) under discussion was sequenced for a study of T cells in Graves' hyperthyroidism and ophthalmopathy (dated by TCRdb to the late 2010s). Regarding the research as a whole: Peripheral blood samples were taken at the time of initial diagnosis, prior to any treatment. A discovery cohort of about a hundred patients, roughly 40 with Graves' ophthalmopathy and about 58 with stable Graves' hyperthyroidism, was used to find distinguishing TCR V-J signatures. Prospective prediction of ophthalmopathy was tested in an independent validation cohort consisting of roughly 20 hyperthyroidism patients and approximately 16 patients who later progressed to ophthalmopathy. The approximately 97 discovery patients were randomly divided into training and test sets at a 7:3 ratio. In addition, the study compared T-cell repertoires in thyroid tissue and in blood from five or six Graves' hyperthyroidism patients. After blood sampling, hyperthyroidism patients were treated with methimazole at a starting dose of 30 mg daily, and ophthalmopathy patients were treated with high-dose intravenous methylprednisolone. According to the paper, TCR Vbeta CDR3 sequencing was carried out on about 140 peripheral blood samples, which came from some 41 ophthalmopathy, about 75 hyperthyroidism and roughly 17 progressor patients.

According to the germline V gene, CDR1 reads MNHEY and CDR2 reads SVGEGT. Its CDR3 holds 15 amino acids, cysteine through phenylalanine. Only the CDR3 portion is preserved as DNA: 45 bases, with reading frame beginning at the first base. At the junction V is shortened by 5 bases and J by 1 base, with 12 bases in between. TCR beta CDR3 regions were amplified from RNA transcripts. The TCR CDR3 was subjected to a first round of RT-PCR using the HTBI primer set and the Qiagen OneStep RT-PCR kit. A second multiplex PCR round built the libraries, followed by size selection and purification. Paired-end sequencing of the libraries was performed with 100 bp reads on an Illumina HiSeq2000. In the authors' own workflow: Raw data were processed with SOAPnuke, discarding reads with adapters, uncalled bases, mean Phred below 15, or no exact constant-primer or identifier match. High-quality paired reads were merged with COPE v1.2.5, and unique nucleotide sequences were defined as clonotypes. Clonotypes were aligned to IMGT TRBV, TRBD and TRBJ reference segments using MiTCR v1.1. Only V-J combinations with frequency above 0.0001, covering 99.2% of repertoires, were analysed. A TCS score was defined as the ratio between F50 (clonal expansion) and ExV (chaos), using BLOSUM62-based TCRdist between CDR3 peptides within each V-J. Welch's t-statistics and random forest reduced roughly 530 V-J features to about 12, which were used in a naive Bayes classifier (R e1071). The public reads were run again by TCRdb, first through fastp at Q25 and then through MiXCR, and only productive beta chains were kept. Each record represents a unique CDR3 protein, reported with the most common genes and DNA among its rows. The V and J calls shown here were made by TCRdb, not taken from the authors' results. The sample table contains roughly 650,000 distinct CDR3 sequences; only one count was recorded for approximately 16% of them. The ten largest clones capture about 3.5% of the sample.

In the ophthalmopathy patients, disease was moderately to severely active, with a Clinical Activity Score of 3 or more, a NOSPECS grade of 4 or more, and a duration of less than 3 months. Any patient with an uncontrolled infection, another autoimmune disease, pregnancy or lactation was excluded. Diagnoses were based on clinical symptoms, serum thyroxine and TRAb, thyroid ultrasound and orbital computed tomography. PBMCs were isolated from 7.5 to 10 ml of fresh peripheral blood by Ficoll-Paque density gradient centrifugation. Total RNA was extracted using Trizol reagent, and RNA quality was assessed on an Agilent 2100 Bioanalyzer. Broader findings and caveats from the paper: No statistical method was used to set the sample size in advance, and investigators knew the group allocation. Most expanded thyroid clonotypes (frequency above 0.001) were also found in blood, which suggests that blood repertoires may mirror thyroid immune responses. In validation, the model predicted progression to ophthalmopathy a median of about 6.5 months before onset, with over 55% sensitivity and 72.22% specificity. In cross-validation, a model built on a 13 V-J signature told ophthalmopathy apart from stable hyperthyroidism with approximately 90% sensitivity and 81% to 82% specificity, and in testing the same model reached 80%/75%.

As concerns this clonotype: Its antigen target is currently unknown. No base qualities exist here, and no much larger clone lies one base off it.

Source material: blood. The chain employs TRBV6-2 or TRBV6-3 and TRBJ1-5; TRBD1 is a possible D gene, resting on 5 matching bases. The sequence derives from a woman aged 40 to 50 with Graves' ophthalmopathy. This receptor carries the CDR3 CASSPRGGSNQPQHF. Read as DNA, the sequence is TGTGCCAGCAGTCCTCGGGGGGGGAGCAATCAGCCCCAGCATTTT.